The 12 T cell receptor beta chains listed next were all sequenced from one sample in a study of blood T cells in healthy people across ages. Primers used in a second PCR of about 6 to 11 cycles were a sample-barcoded 5' primer and a J-beta primer mix. TCRdb passed the 5' RACE reads through MiXCR, listing each CDR3 protein once. Of approximately 690,000 distinct CDR3 sequences detected, about 54% appear once; the ten largest clones hold more than 35%. Sequencing was done on a sample of blood. The source of these receptors is a man in his sixties in good health.

This clonotype was seen just once. This chain connects TRBV18 to TRBJ2-5; tentative D call: TRBD2 (5 bases). Germline loops: CDR1 KGHSH, CDR2 LQKENI. The ends were cut back, 10 bases at V and 4 bases at J, with 22 bases in the middle. This CDR3 spans 15 amino acids. CDR3: CATTTPSGGRETQYF. The CDR3 nucleotides read TGTGCCACCACAACCCCATCCGGTGGGAGAGAGACCCAGTACTTC.

This clonotype has just a few counts. The rearrangement uses TRBV29-1 and TRBJ2-5, with TRBD2 matching over 14 bases. The germline gives CDR1 SQVTM, CDR2 ANQGSEA. This CDR3 spans 16 amino acids. J was trimmed by 3 bases and V by 6 bases; bases with no gene match: 9. The CDR3 spells CSVSRTSGGPKETQYF. DNA of the CDR3: TGCAGCGTCTCCCGGACTAGCGGGGGGCCAAAAGAGACCCAGTACTTC.

The chain uses TRBV7-8 and TRBJ1-5; maybe TRBD1 (6 bases). This CDR3 is built from 17 residues. Trimming removed 5 bases from V and 2 bases from J, with 19 bases in between. The germline V gene encodes CDR1 SGHVS and CDR2 FQNEAQ. CDR3 DNA: TGTGCCAGCAGCCTCATGACAGGTAGAGTAGGCAATCAGCCCCAGCATTTT. Translated: CASSLMTGRVGNQPQHF.

The chain combines TRBV29-1 with TRBJ2-3; D is possibly TRBD1 (6 bases). Germline loops: CDR1 SQVTM, CDR2 ANQGSEA. V lost 3 bases, J lost 1 base, and 8 bases lay in between. CDR3 length: 13 amino acids. Here the CDR3 reads CSVDKGGTDTQYF. The DNA for the CDR3 is TGCAGCGTTGATAAGGGGGGCACAGATACGCAGTATTTT.

The rearrangement joins TRBV20-1 to TRBJ1-1, with TRBD1 as a possible D gene (5 bases). Trimming removed 0 bases at V and 0 bases at J, with 14 bases between. The CDR3 length is 16 residues. Germline CDR1 reads DFQATT; CDR2 reads SNEGSKA (reference sequence). In DNA form, the CDR3 reads TGCAGTGCTAGAGATTTCGGGGGGAACATGAACACTGAAGCTTTCTTT. As protein: CSARDFGGNMNTEAFF.

The chain employs TRBV25-1 and TRBJ1-2; 7 bases line up with TRBD1. The CDR3 has 20 residues. Per the germline V gene, CDR1 is MGHDK and CDR2 is SYGVNS. Trimming cost V 3 bases and J 5 bases; bases outside gene matches: 24. CDR3 sequence reads: CASSDPHQISRQGGVYGYTF. CDR3 in DNA: TGTGCCAGCAGTGATCCCCATCAAATCTCGAGACAGGGAGGGGTTTATGGCTACACCTTC.

This chain connects TRBV10-3 to TRBJ2-4, with D possibly matching TRBD2 (6 bases). The V gene's germline CDR1 is ENHRY and CDR2 SYGVKD. Trimming cost V 1 base and J 0 bases, with 19 bases left between them. The CDR3 runs to 19 residues. CDR3: CAISEWSAGRRLAKNIQYF. The CDR3 DNA reads TGTGCCATCAGTGAGTGGTCGGCGGGACGGCGATTAGCCAAAAACATTCAGTACTTC.

This clonotype was found a few times. The chain links TRBV11-1 to TRBJ2-1, with no clear D. Trimming shortened V by 3 bases and J by 3 bases, and 3 bases separated the two germline ends. This CDR3 spans 12 amino acids. The V gene's germline CDR1 is SGHAT and CDR2 FQDESV (reference sequence). The CDR3 sequence: CASSFNYNEQFF. Written as DNA, the CDR3 is TGTGCCAGCAGCTTCAACTACAATGAGCAGTTCTTC. The full variable domain, with the rest looked up from reference TRBV11-1 and TRBJ2-1, is EAEVAQSPRYKITEKSQAVAFWCDPISGHATLYWYRQILGQGPELLVQFQDESVVDDSQLPKDRFSAERLKGVDSTLKIQPAELGDSAMYLCASSFNYNEQFFGPGTRLTVL.

This chain connects TRBV7-9 to TRBJ1-1, with 10 bases aligning to TRBD1. CDR3 size: 16 residues. CDR1 and CDR2 from the germline V gene are SEHNR and FQNEAQ (reference sequence). V lost 5 bases to trimming and J lost 4 bases; unmatched junction nucleotides: 10. Written as DNA, the CDR3 is TGTGCCAGCAGCACCCCTGGGGGGACAGGGGTCACTGAAGCTTTCTTT. It specifies CASSTPGGTGVTEAFF.

J is TRBJ2-3 and V is TRBV7-8; 7 bases fit TRBD1. The CDR3 totals 17 residues. J gave up 2 bases and V 0 bases, and 8 bases lay outside the gene matches. Germline values: CDR1 SGHVS, CDR2 FQNEAQ. The CDR3 is CASSLALTGSSTDTQYF. The CDR3 DNA sequence: TGTGCCAGCAGCTTAGCGCTGACAGGGTCATCCACAGATACGCAGTATTTT. The entire variable domain, with the rest obtained from reference TRBV7-8 and TRBJ2-3, is as follows: GAGVSQSPRYKVAKRGQDVALRCDPISGHVSLFWYQQALGQGPEFLTYFQNEAQLDKSGLPSDRFFAERPEGSVSTLKIQRTQQEDSAVYLCASSLALTGSSTDTQYFGPGTRLTVL.

The V and J genes are TRBV20-1 and TRBJ2-1, with TRBD2 matching 7 bases. Germline CDR1 reads DFQATT; CDR2 reads SNEGSKA (reference sequence). The CDR3 totals 13 residues. CDR3 amino acids: CKPAGSLPNEQFF. In DNA, the CDR3 is TGCAAACCAGCGGGGTCCCTCCCCAATGAGCAGTTCTTC.

The chain joins TRBV6-1 to TRBJ2-1; 9 bases map to TRBD1. The CDR3 has 15 amino acids. The germline V gene has CDR1 MNHNS and CDR2 SASEGT. The V and J ends lost 4 bases and 5 bases, in that order; junction bases with no gene match: 6. The CDR3 sequence is CASSVGGQGHNEQFF. In DNA, the CDR3 is TGTGCCAGCAGTGTCGGCGGACAGGGGCACAATGAGCAGTTCTTC.